This T cell receptor (beta chain) is from a study of T cells in Graves' hyperthyroidism and ophthalmopathy. General study results and limits: Model predictions of ophthalmopathy came a median 6.5 months before onset.

Details on this clonotype: Its antigen is as yet unknown.

Researchers amplified the TCR beta CDR3 regions from RNA transcripts. The HTBI primer set served for first-round RT-PCR of the TCR CDR3. TCRdb re-called the multiplex PCR reads through MiXCR, storing one row per CDR3 protein. Altogether approximately 520,000 distinct CDR3 sequences are present, less than 25% being singletons, with the ten largest covering more than 25%. Trimming removed 5 bases at V and 0 bases at J, with 7 bases between. Germline CDR1 is LNHNV and CDR2 is YYDKDF (reference sequence). The CDR3 is 13 residues long. Used for diagnoses were clinical symptoms, serum thyroxine and TRAb, thyroid ultrasound and orbital computed tomography. PBMCs were sourced from less than 13 ml fresh peripheral blood.

The TCR originated in a man younger than 35 with Graves' hyperthyroidism. Material for sequencing was blood. The J gene is TRBJ1-2, the V gene TRBV15; D is ambiguous. CDR3 residues: CATSATANYGYTF. As DNA, the CDR3 is TGTGCCACCAGCGCCACAGCTAACTATGGCTACACCTTC.